Given below is one T cell receptor beta chain in context. The antigen is unknown. The sample originates from a study of shared clonotypes between healthy human individuals. Findings and limits, study-wide: Memory subsets generally showed lower estimated richness than naive subsets.

Here immunoSEQ multiplex PCR was the method, and the copy in TCRdb shows in-frame clones only, minus some. The data show about 110,000 clones, 55% to 70% seen once. Germline V gene lookup returns CDR1 MGHRA and CDR2 YSYEKL. V shed 0 bases, J shed 11 bases, and the junction held 13 bases outside the gene matches. CDR3 length equals 16 residues. Sequenced input: memory CD8+ T cells sorted from blood. The subset here: CD45RO+ cells pooled with CCR7-negative TemRA cells. The receptor was isolated from a woman in her 30s in good health. This rearrangement joins TRBV4-1 to TRBJ2-1; 7 bases map to TRBD2. CDR3 in amino acids: CASSQETSAPAGKQFF. CDR3 nucleotides: TGCGCCAGCAGCCAAGAAACTAGCGCACCGGCAGGAAAGCAGTTCTTC.